The 26 T cell receptor beta chains below come from one sample, sequenced in a study of blood T cell repertoires in COVID-19. Sequenced by immunoSEQ multiplex PCR; TCRdb stores in-frame clones only, minus some. The sample records about 220,000 clones, about four fifths being singletons. Specimen: PBMCs or T cells enriched from blood (not recorded which). The receptors were gathered from a woman aged 55-70 years who had recovered from COVID-19.

This clone was seen a handful of times. This chain uses TRBV5-6 with TRBJ1-6, with D perhaps matching TRBD1 (6 bases). The CDR3 is 17 amino acids. Trimming pared 3 bases from V and 0 bases from J, leaving 13 bases between. CDR1 and CDR2 (germline): SGHDT, YYEEEE. Written as DNA, the CDR3 is TGTGCCAGCAGCTGGACAGTCCAAAGCTCCTATAATTCACCCCTCCACTTT. Encoded protein: CASSWTVQSSYNSPLHF.

This clone was recorded once. The CDR3 DNA follows: TGTGCCAGCAGGACAGAGTTTGGGGCCAACGTCCTGACTTTC. This encodes CASRTEFGANVLTF. The chain joins TRBV7-2 to TRBJ2-6; D perhaps matches TRBD1 (5 bases). V lost 6 bases, J lost 3 bases, and 9 bases lay in between. The CDR3 sequence is 14 residues long. Germline values: CDR1 SGHTA, CDR2 FQGNSA.

The chain employs TRBV5-1 and TRBJ2-7; D call uncertain. Per germline, CDR1 SGHRS and CDR2 YFSETQ. The CDR3 spans 13 residues. V lost 2 bases and J lost 2, with 8 bases in between. In DNA, the CDR3 is TGCGCCAGCAGCTTCCTGTCTACCTACGAGCAGTACTTC. Residues: CASSFLSTYEQYF.

The chain has TRBV5-4 and TRBJ1-2; no firm D call. Per the germline V gene, CDR1 is SGHNT and CDR2 is YYREEE (reference sequence). The CDR3 is 14 amino acids. Trimming took 2 bases from V and 0 from J, leaving 8 bases between them. CDR3 nucleotide sequence: TGTGCCAGCAGCTTAGACGGGGCTAACTATGGCTACACCTTC. This encodes CASSLDGANYGYTF.

This chain joins TRBV7-2 and TRBJ2-5, with a possible D match to TRBD1 (5 bases). Germline CDR1 is SGHTA and CDR2 is FQGNSA. The V end lost 4 bases, the J end lost 9 bases, and 15 bases lay between the germline ends. The CDR3 is 13 residues long. CDR3 residues: CASSSGPARAQYF. The CDR3 region has the DNA TGTGCCAGCAGCTCCGGACCGGCCAGGGCCCAGTACTTC.

The J gene is TRBJ1-1, the V gene TRBV14; D is unclear. CDR1 is SGHDN, CDR2 FVKESK, per germline. The ends were cut back, 2 bases at V and 7 bases at J, with 5 bases in the middle. The CDR3 runs to 11 residues. CDR3 nucleotides: TGTGCCAGCAGCCAACACAATGAAGCTTTCTTT. Translating gives CASSQHNEAFF.

The chain is built from TRBV5-4 and TRBJ1-6; the D gene is possibly TRBD1 (5 bases). V was pared by 3 bases and J by 3 bases, with 13 bases between. CDR1 SGHNT and CDR2 YYREEE come from the germline V gene (reference sequence). The CDR3 runs to 16 residues. CDR3 loop: CASSYDRQSYNSPLHF. In nucleotides, the CDR3 is TGTGCCAGCAGCTATGATCGACAGAGCTATAATTCACCCCTCCACTTT.

The V and J genes are TRBV27 and TRBJ2-6; 8 positions match TRBD1. This CDR3 comprises 17 residues. Germline V lookup: CDR1 MNHEY, CDR2 SMNVEV (reference sequence). V shed 2 bases, J shed 5 bases, and the junction held 8 bases outside the gene matches. The CDR3 sequence: CASSLLPGQGRANVLTF. The DNA of the CDR3 is TGTGCCAGCAGTTTACTCCCTGGACAGGGTCGGGCCAACGTCCTGACTTTC.

This clone was counted many times. V usage is TRBV5-4 and J usage is TRBJ2-5, with 8 bases fitting TRBD1. The CDR3 runs 15 residues. V dropped 7 bases and J dropped 1; count of bases not matched to a gene: 9. Germline V CDR1 and CDR2: SGHNT, YYREEE (reference sequence). The CDR3 loop is CASAPGTGLQETQYF. The CDR3 DNA is TGTGCCAGCGCCCCCGGGACAGGACTCCAAGAGACCCAGTACTTC.

This rearrangement joins TRBV21-1 to TRBJ2-7; the DNA was not used to check the table's D call, TRBD2. TRBV21-1 is designated a pseudogene. There are 17 residues in the CDR3. The CDR3 DNA follows: TGTGCCAGCAGCAAAATACCGGCGGCGGGAGACCCCTACGAGCAGTACTTC. Amino acid sequence: CASSKIPAAGDPYEQYF.

The CDR3 loop is CATSRGIWASLNTEAFF. DNA for the CDR3: TGTGCCACCAGCAGAGGGATTTGGGCCAGTTTGAACACTGAAGCTTTCTTT. The chain joins TRBV15 to TRBJ1-1; the D is unclear. CDR1 and CDR2 from the germline V gene are LNHNV and YYDKDF (reference sequence). The CDR3 runs 17 residues. V lost 1 base and J 0 bases, leaving 15 bases between the germline ends.

The chain couples TRBV6-2 or TRBV6-3 to TRBJ2-3, with D uncertain. The V gene's germline CDR1 is MNHEY and CDR2 SVGEGT. The CDR3 is 13 residues long. V dropped 6 bases and J dropped 7 bases, with 14 bases sitting between them. For the CDR3, the DNA is TGTGCCAGCAGCATTAACGGAGAGTATACGCAGTATTTT. Protein: CASSINGEYTQYF.

This chain joins TRBV12-3 or TRBV12-4 and TRBJ2-5; 8 bases line up with TRBD2. This CDR3 region has 13 residues. J gave up 3 bases and V 6 bases, and 3 bases lay outside the gene matches. The CDR3 here is CASSGGVKETQYF. The CDR3 coding sequence is TGTGCCAGCAGCGGGGGGGTTAAAGAGACCCAGTACTTC.

The CDR3 sequence is CAITSSGGNGYTF. The CDR3 nucleotides are TGTGCCATAACCTCCTCAGGGGGCAATGGCTACACCTTC. The chain employs TRBV12-3 or TRBV12-4 and TRBJ1-2, with TRBD1 matching 8 bases. V dropped 10 bases and J dropped 6; count of bases not matched to a gene: 10. The CDR3 extends over 13 amino acids.

This clone was found many times. The rearrangement joins TRBV6-2 or TRBV6-3 to TRBJ2-7; no definite D call. In germline, CDR1 is MNHEY, CDR2 SVGEGT. The V end was cut by 2 bases, the J end by 4 bases, with 6 bases between. The CDR3 has 12 amino acids. CDR3 DNA: TGTGCCAGCAGTTACGGCCTTTACGAGCAGTACTTC. Translation gives CASSYGLYEQYF.

This chain uses TRBV19 with TRBJ1-2; D unresolved. Looked up from germline, CDR1 is LNHDA and CDR2 is SQIVND (reference sequence). The CDR3 is 15 amino acids. Trimming took 1 base from V and 0 from J, leaving 9 bases between them. The CDR3 DNA is TGTGCCAGTAGTATAGTCGCAACAGCTAACTATGGCTACACCTTC. Amino acids: CASSIVATANYGYTF.

V gene TRBV5-8 combines with J gene TRBJ2-2; D unclear. From germline, CDR1 is SGHTS and CDR2 YDEGEE. The CDR3 extends over 15 amino acids. V dropped 1 base and J dropped 3 bases, with 10 bases sitting between them. CDR3 bases: TGTGCCAGCAGCTTGATGGGTCTAGACACCGGGGAGCTGTTTTTT. Its protein product is CASSLMGLDTGELFF.

This clone is a singleton in its sample. This rearrangement joins TRBV18 to TRBJ2-7, with 10 bases fitting TRBD2. Germline assignment: CDR1 KGHSH and CDR2 LQKENI. V trimming: 1 base; J trimming: 1 base; junction bases outside the gene matches: 4. This CDR3 is built from 16 residues. In nucleotides, the CDR3 is TGTGCCAGCTCACCACAACTAGCGGGGACATCCTACGAGCAGTACTTC. Protein: CASSPQLAGTSYEQYF.

The chain recombines TRBV3-1 (or the pseudogene TRBV3-2) with TRBJ2-3, with 7 bases identical to TRBD1. This CDR3 is built from 15 residues. Germline CDR1 reads LGHDT; CDR2 reads YNNKEL (reference sequence). V lost 0 bases to trimming and J lost 4 bases; unmatched junction nucleotides: 4. The CDR3 reads CASSQERTGPDTQYF. Written as DNA, the CDR3 is TGTGCCAGCAGCCAAGAGAGGACAGGTCCAGATACGCAGTATTTT.

This clone was recorded once. The chain carries TRBV3-1 (or the pseudogene TRBV3-2) and TRBJ1-2; 7 bases are a match to TRBD1. The CDR3 consists of 13 residues. The trim removed 1 base at V and 5 bases at J, leaving 1 base unmatched. The germline gives CDR1 LGHDT, CDR2 YNNKEL (reference sequence). CDR3 protein: CASSQVQGYGYTF. The DNA of the CDR3 is TGTGCCAGCAGCCAAGTACAGGGGTATGGCTACACCTTC.

V and J are TRBV6-2 or TRBV6-3 and TRBJ2-5, with 11 bases that match TRBD2. The length of the CDR3 is 16 residues. V lost 3 bases and J lost 4; bases outside the gene matches: 7. CDR1 and CDR2 from the germline V gene are MNHEY and SVGEGT. CDR3 bases: TGTGCCAGCAGTTATGAAGTAGCGGGGGGGCGAGAGACCCAGTACTTC. Translated, it gives CASSYEVAGGRETQYF.

The rearrangement uses TRBV4-3 and TRBJ2-1; unclear D gene. CDR1 and CDR2 (germline): LGHNA, YSLEER. V dropped 1 base and J dropped 6 bases, with 4 bases sitting between them. The CDR3 length is 12 residues. The DNA for the CDR3 is TGCGCCAGCAGCCAAGTCGGCAATGAGCAGTTCTTC. It yields the protein CASSQVGNEQFF.

This rearrangement joins TRBV3-1 (or the pseudogene TRBV3-2) to TRBJ2-7; 11 bases are shared with TRBD2. The CDR3 contains 15 residues. Germline trimming cut 4 bases from V and 3 bases from J; bases unmatched to any gene: 5. CDR1 and CDR2 (germline): LGHDT, YNNKEL (reference sequence). CDR3 region: CASSPLAGVYYEQYF. As DNA, the CDR3 is TGTGCCAGCAGCCCACTAGCGGGAGTGTACTACGAGCAGTACTTC.

This clone has only one observation. The chain is built from TRBV19 and TRBJ2-7; 11 nucleotides agree with TRBD1. The germline V gene has CDR1 LNHDA and CDR2 SQIVND (reference sequence). J was trimmed by 3 bases and V by 4 bases; bases with no gene match: 2. The CDR3 covers 14 residues. The CDR3 is CASSTGTGGYEQYF. As DNA, the CDR3 is TGTGCCAGTAGTACCGGGACAGGGGGCTACGAGCAGTACTTC.

The genes are TRBV11-1 and TRBJ2-5; the match to TRBD2 covers 12 bases. The V and J ends lost 5 bases and 5 bases, in that order; junction bases with no gene match: 9. This CDR3 spans 16 amino acids. Germline values: CDR1 SGHAT, CDR2 FQDESV (reference sequence). The CDR3: CASSPTRTSGTETQYF. CDR3 DNA: TGTGCCAGCAGCCCGACCCGGACTAGCGGGACTGAGACCCAGTACTTC. The full variable domain, completed using reference TRBV11-1 and TRBJ2-5, is EAEVAQSPRYKITEKSQAVAFWCDPISGHATLYWYRQILGQGPELLVQFQDESVVDDSQLPKDRFSAERLKGVDSTLKIQPAELGDSAMYLCASSPTRTSGTETQYFGPGTRLLVL.

This chain uses TRBV6-6 with TRBJ1-1; D is ambiguous. The CDR3 extends over 16 amino acids. The germline CDR1 and CDR2 sequences are MNHNY and SVGAGI (reference sequence). Trimming cost V 1 base and J 2 bases, with 14 bases left between them. This CDR3 is CASSYFLPGINTEAFF. CDR3 DNA: TGTGCCAGCAGTTACTTTCTACCGGGAATAAACACTGAAGCTTTCTTT.